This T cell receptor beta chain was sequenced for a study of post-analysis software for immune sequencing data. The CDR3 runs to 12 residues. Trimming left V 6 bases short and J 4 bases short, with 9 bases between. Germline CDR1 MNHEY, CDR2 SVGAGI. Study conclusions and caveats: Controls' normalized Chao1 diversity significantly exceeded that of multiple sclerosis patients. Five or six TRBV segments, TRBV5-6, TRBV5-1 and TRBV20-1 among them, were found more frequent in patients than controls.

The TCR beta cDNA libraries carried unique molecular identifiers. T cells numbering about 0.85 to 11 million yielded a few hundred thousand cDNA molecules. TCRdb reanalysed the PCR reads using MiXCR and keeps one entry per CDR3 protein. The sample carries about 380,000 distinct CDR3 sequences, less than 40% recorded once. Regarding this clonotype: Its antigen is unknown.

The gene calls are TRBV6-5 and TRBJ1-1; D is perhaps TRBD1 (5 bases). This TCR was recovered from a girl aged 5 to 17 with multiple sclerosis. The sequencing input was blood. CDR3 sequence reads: CASRSRGTEAFF. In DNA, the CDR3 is TGTGCCAGCAGGTCTAGGGGCACTGAAGCTTTCTTT.